These 27 T cell receptor beta chains were sequenced from one sample in a study of cytomegalovirus exposure and HLA in healthy donors. Only in-frame clones appear in the TCRdb table, and some are missing; sequencing was by immunoSEQ multiplex PCR. This sample carries 100,000 to 150,000 clones, around 92% of them seen once, and the ten largest clones take approximately 3.3%. The sample comprised PBMCs. Every receptor here comes from a man aged 25 to 45 in good health and CMV-seronegative.

The V call is TRBV7-9, the J call TRBJ2-1; 9 nucleotides align to TRBD1. The V gene end was trimmed by 4 bases and the J gene end by 8 bases; junction bases not matched to a gene: 6. Germline CDR1 reads SEHNR; CDR2 reads FQNEAQ (reference sequence). The CDR3 loop spans 14 amino acids. This CDR3 is CASSYRQGGHEQFF. The DNA of the CDR3 is TGTGCCAGCAGCTATCGACAGGGGGGGCATGAGCAGTTCTTC.

V gene TRBV27 combines with J gene TRBJ1-5; D unclear. CDR3 size: 13 residues. Germline CDR1 and CDR2: MNHEY and SMNVEV (reference sequence). V was shortened by 2 bases and J by 4 bases, with 6 bases between the two germline ends. As DNA, the CDR3 is TGTGCCAGCAGTTTAGGAGTGAATCAGCCCCAGCATTTT. It yields the protein CASSLGVNQPQHF.

V usage is TRBV2 and J usage is TRBJ2-5, with 9 positions matching TRBD1. CDR3 size: 14 residues. The V and J ends lost 10 bases and 2 bases, in that order; junction bases with no gene match: 8. Per the germline V gene, CDR1 is SNHLY and CDR2 is FYNNEI. The CDR3 spells CATHRGQDQETQYF. The CDR3 DNA reads as TGTGCCACTCACAGGGGGCAGGATCAAGAGACCCAGTACTTC.

The chain carries TRBV5-1 and TRBJ2-2, with TRBD1 as a possible D gene (6 bases). CDR1 SGHRS and CDR2 YFSETQ come from the germline V gene. The CDR3 spans 14 residues. V was clipped by 4 bases and J by 5 bases, with 12 bases between them. The CDR3 nucleotides are TGCGCCAGCAGCGGTACAGGGACAACCGGGGAGCTGTTTTTT. Translating gives CASSGTGTTGELFF.

The chain uses TRBV10-3 and TRBJ2-7; 10 bases line up with TRBD1. CDR1 is ENHRY, CDR2 SYGVKD, per germline. V trimming: 4 bases; J trimming: 4 bases; junction bases outside the gene matches: 7. The CDR3 extends over 15 amino acids. DNA of the CDR3: TGTGCCATCAGTGTGGTATCGGGACAGGGGTACGAGCAGTACTTC. Its protein is CAISVVSGQGYEQYF.

The chain employs TRBV30 and TRBJ1-1; D gene unclear. The CDR3 extends over 12 amino acids. Germline loops: CDR1 GTSNPN, CDR2 SVGIG (reference sequence). V lost 5 bases to trimming and J lost 0 bases, with 7 bases between them. The CDR3 DNA sequence: TGTGCCTGGGCTAGAATGAACACTGAAGCTTTCTTT. Translating it yields CAWARMNTEAFF.

The rearrangement uses TRBV6-5 and TRBJ2-2, with D perhaps matching TRBD2 (6 bases). Germline V lookup: CDR1 MNHEY, CDR2 SVGAGI. The V end was cut by 5 bases, the J end by 4 bases, with 11 bases between. The CDR3 contains 14 residues. The CDR3, as DNA: TGTGCCAGCAGTAGGGCGGGGATCACCGGGGAGCTGTTTTTT. Its protein product is CASSRAGITGELFF.

The chain has TRBV10-3 and TRBJ2-5; 7 bases are a match to TRBD1. Trimming at V came to 4 bases and at J to 3 bases, leaving 5 bases not matched to a gene. The CDR3 totals 14 residues. The germline gives CDR1 ENHRY, CDR2 SYGVKD. Here the CDR3 DNA reads TGTGCCATCAGTGCGACAGGGACCGAAGAGACCCAGTACTTC. Translated, it gives CAISATGTEETQYF.

The rearrangement uses TRBV5-1 and TRBJ1-1; no clear D gene. Germline CDR1 is SGHRS and CDR2 is YFSETQ. The CDR3 has 14 amino acids. V shed 2 bases and J shed 0 bases, with 8 bases lying between them. CDR3 in DNA: TGCGCCAGCAGCTTCGCAGGCATGAACACTGAAGCTTTCTTT. Its protein product is CASSFAGMNTEAFF. Full variable domain (remainder filled in from reference TRBV5-1 and TRBJ1-1): KAGVTQTPRYLIKTRGQQVTLSCSPISGHRSVSWYQQTPGQGLQFLFEYFSETQRNKGNFPGRFSGRQFSNSRSEMNVSTLELGDSALYLCASSFAGMNTEAFFGQGTRLTVV.

The chain recombines TRBV27 with TRBJ2-5, with 8 bases matching TRBD2. Trimming at V came to 4 bases and at J to 4 bases, leaving 8 bases not matched to a gene. In germline, CDR1 is MNHEY, CDR2 SMNVEV (reference sequence). This CDR3 spans 15 amino acids. CDR3 DNA sequence: TGTGCCAGCAGTTCGGGGGGGGCCTTACGAGAGACCCAGTACTTC. Protein sequence: CASSSGGALRETQYF.

In this sample, this clone turned up once. The gene calls are TRBV6-4 and TRBJ1-5, with D maybe TRBD1 (5 bases). The germline V and J ends were trimmed by 0 bases and 9 bases, with 12 bases remaining between them. The CDR3 is made up of 14 amino acids. Germline V gene data show CDR1 as MRHNA and CDR2 as SNTAGT. The CDR3 loop is CASSDSLGERPQHF. CDR3 DNA sequence: TGTGCCAGCAGTGACTCTCTAGGGGAAAGGCCCCAGCATTTT.

A few counts support this clone. The chain combines TRBV27 with TRBJ1-5; unclear D gene. Trimming stripped 6 bases from V and 0 bases from J, with 9 bases between. From germline, CDR1 is MNHEY and CDR2 SMNVEV (reference sequence). The CDR3 has 14 residues. The CDR3 here is CASRGGYSNQPQHF. DNA for the CDR3: TGTGCCAGCAGGGGAGGATATAGCAATCAGCCCCAGCATTTT.

The chain links TRBV9 to TRBJ2-1, with 9 bases fitting TRBD2. CDR3 length equals 16 residues. The germline CDR1 and CDR2 sequences are SGDLS and YYNGEE. J gave up 8 bases and V 0 bases, and 9 bases lay outside the gene matches. This CDR3 reads CASSVAGGGALDEQFF. CDR3 nucleotide sequence: TGTGCCAGCAGCGTAGCTGGCGGGGGGGCCTTGGATGAGCAGTTCTTC.

For this clone: The limits of the CDR3 on the DNA are not certain, so only TCRdb's listed CDR3 is given. The J gene is TRBJ2-3, the V gene TRBV7-7; the table assigns TRBD2, which was not confirmed against the DNA. From germline, CDR1 is SSHAT and CDR2 FNYEAQ (reference sequence). The CDR3 length equals 20 residues, ends included. This chain's CDR3 is CASSLVFYVCGTTSTDTQYF.

In regard to this clone: The germline gene is not matched at one end of the junction; a read error may be the cause. This chain connects TRBV7-2 to TRBJ1-1; D unresolved. Per the germline V gene, CDR1 is SGHTA and CDR2 is FQGNSA. There are 10 residues in the CDR3. The CDR3 nucleotides read TGTGCCAGCAGCTCCTCCACAGCCGTCTTT. This encodes CASSSSTAVF.

The chain carries TRBV27 and TRBJ2-3; TRBD2 might be the D (6 bases). Trimming left V 7 bases short and J 5 bases short, with 10 bases between. The CDR3 has 12 residues. Germline V gene lookup returns CDR1 MNHEY and CDR2 SMNVEV (reference sequence). The CDR3 nucleotides are TGTGCCAGCACCACCGGGGGAGATACGCAGTATTTT. It yields the protein CASTTGGDTQYF.

This chain connects TRBV7-8 to TRBJ1-5; D not certain. CDR1 is SGHVS, CDR2 FQNEAQ, per germline. The germline V and J ends were trimmed by 1 base and 4 bases, with 11 bases remaining between them. The CDR3 spans 15 residues. In DNA form, the CDR3 reads TGTGCCAGCAGCTTAGTGGGAGTGAGAAATCAGCCCCAGCATTTT. It codes for CASSLVGVRNQPQHF.

The gene calls are TRBV7-9 and TRBJ1-5; TRBD1 is a possible D gene (6 bases). Trimming took off 5 bases at V and 5 bases at J, with 19 bases between the two ends. This CDR3 region has 16 residues. Germline V CDR1 and CDR2: SEHNR, FQNEAQ (reference sequence). CDR3 region: CASSPLGGGVDQPQHF. In nucleotides, the CDR3 is TGTGCCAGCAGCCCACTTGGGGGCGGCGTGGATCAGCCCCAGCATTTT.

The V and J genes are TRBV18 and TRBJ1-5; a possible D gene is TRBD1 (6 bases). The CDR3 extends over 17 amino acids. The ends were cut back, 2 bases at V and 0 bases at J, with 14 bases in the middle. Germline V gene data show CDR1 as KGHSH and CDR2 as LQKENI. CDR3 sequence: CASSPRPGGLSNQPQHF. CDR3 nucleotide sequence: TGTGCCAGCTCACCAAGACCGGGGGGCCTTAGCAATCAGCCCCAGCATTTT.

The rearrangement links TRBV5-5 to TRBJ1-5; possible D gene TRBD1, 6 bases. The germline V gene encodes CDR1 SGHKS and CDR2 YYEKEE (reference sequence). The CDR3 length is 15 residues. The V end was cut by 5 bases, the J end by 6 bases, with 18 bases between. CDR3 region: CASREQGTSVQPQHF. In DNA, the CDR3 is TGTGCCAGCAGGGAGCAGGGGACGTCTGTTCAGCCCCAGCATTTT.

This clone was seen once. The chain recombines TRBV19 with TRBJ2-7; D is unclear. There are 13 residues in the CDR3. Trimming took off 3 bases at V and 1 base at J, with 7 bases between the two ends. Germline assignment: CDR1 LNHDA and CDR2 SQIVND (reference sequence). CDR3 nucleotides: TGTGCCAGTAGTATGGGCAAATCCTACGAGCAGTACTTC. It codes for CASSMGKSYEQYF.

This chain joins TRBV7-9 and TRBJ2-7; D unresolved. Looked up from germline, CDR1 is SEHNR and CDR2 is FQNEAQ (reference sequence). The V gene lost 5 bases and the J gene lost 5 bases, with 13 bases spanning the gap. The CDR3 spans 13 residues. The CDR3 DNA reads TGTGCCAGCAGCCCCCTTTGGGCAGACGAGCAGTACTTC. Protein: CASSPLWADEQYF.

This sequence joins TRBV2 and TRBJ2-2; D gene unclear. The CDR3 length is 15 residues. V shed 3 bases and J shed 2 bases, with 10 bases lying between them. Germline V CDR1 and CDR2: SNHLY, FYNNEI. The CDR3: CASSDAQLNTGELFF. In DNA form, the CDR3 reads TGTGCCAGCAGTGACGCACAACTAAACACCGGGGAGCTGTTTTTT. The full variable domain, its missing parts supplied by reference TRBV2 and TRBJ2-2, is EPEVTQTPSHQVTQMGQEVILRCVPISNHLYFYWYRQILGQKVEFLVSFYNNEISEKSEIFDDQFSVERPDGSNFTLKIRSTKLEDSAMYFCASSDAQLNTGELFFGEGSRLTVL.

CDR3 coding DNA: TGTGCCAGTAGTATGGGCCTAGGGAGCCACGAGCAGTACTTC. Its translation: CASSMGLGSHEQYF. This chain uses TRBV19 with TRBJ2-7; perhaps TRBD2 as D (5 bases). CDR1 is LNHDA, CDR2 SQIVND, per germline (reference sequence). The CDR3 covers 14 residues. V gave up 3 bases and J gave up 5 bases, with 14 bases separating them.

The chain employs TRBV11-3 and TRBJ2-5; D ambiguous. Germline lookup yields CDR1 SGHNT and CDR2 YENEEA. The CDR3 contains 14 residues. Trimming took off 1 base at V and 0 bases at J, with 6 bases between the two ends. The CDR3 protein is CASSLGPDQETQYF. The CDR3 bases are TGTGCCAGCAGCTTAGGGCCTGACCAAGAGACCCAGTACTTC.

This clone has just one count. The chain links TRBV7-2 to TRBJ1-2; TRBD1 is a possible D gene (5 bases). The CDR3 totals 16 residues. CDR1 is SGHTA, CDR2 FQGNSA, per germline. V was clipped by 0 bases and J by 0 bases, with 11 bases between them. CDR3 sequence (DNA): TGTGCCAGCAGCTTAGCGGCGGGACGGGCTAACTATGGCTACACCTTC. Protein product: CASSLAAGRANYGYTF.

This chain joins TRBV7-2 and TRBJ1-2, with 9 nucleotides matching TRBD1. CDR3 length equals 13 residues. Germline V gives CDR1 SGHTA, CDR2 FQGNSA. V lost 5 bases, J lost 8 bases, and 6 bases stayed unmatched. The CDR3 loop reads CASSQGQGRGYTF. Written as DNA, the CDR3 is TGTGCCAGCAGCCAGGGACAGGGTAGAGGCTACACCTTC.